This T cell receptor beta chain was recorded in a study of CD8 T cells in ankylosing spondylitis. There are 14 residues in the CDR3. Germline CDR1 reads ENHRY; CDR2 reads SYGVKD. V was pared by 11 bases and J by 2 bases, with 17 bases between. MiXCR, applied by TCRdb to the 5' RACE reads, yields one record per CDR3 protein. The sample carries roughly 250,000 distinct CDR3 sequences, around 9.2% recorded once. This clonotype showed up many times. This clonotype was obtained from a male donor with ankylosing spondylitis or in good health (not recorded which). V is TRBV10-3 and J is TRBJ2-3; a weak D match, TRBD2 (6 bases). The sequencing input was blood, either unsorted or a sorted T cell fraction (not recorded which). The CDR3 nucleotides are TGTGCCGCCAAACCGGGACTCAACACAGATACGCAGTATTTT. The encoded protein is CAAKPGLNTDTQYF.